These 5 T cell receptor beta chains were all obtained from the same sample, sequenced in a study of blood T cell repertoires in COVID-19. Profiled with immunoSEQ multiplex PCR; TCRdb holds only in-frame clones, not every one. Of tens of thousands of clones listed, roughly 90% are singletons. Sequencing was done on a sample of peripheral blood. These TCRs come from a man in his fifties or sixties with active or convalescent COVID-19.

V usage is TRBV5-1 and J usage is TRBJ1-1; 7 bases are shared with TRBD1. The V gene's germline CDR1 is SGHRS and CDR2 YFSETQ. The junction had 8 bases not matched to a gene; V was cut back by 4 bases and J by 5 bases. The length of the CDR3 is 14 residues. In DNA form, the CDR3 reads TGCGCCAGCAGCACGGAGGGGGCCGGGACTGAAGCTTTCTTT. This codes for CASSTEGAGTEAFF.

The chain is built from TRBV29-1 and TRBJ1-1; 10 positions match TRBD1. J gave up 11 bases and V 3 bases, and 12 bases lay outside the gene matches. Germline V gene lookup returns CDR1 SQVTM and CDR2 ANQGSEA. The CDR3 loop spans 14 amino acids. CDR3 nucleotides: TGCAGCGTTGAGGGGGACAGGGGTTCCTTTCAGGCTTTCTTT. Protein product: CSVEGDRGSFQAFF.

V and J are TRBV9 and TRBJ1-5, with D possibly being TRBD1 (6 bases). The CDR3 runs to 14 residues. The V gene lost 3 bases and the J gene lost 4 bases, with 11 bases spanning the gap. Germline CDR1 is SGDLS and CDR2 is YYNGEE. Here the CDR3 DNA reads TGTGCCAGCAGCGGGGGACACCAAAATCAGCCCCAGCATTTT. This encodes CASSGGHQNQPQHF. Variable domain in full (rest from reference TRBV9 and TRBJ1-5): DSGVTQTPKHLITATGQRVTLRCSPRSGDLSVYWYQQSLDQGLQFLIQYYNGEERAKGNILERFSAQQFPDLHSELNLSSLELGDSALYFCASSGGHQNQPQHFGDGTRLSIL.

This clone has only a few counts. The CDR3 reads CASSRIQGARDGYTF. The CDR3 bases are TGTGCCAGCAGCCGAATTCAGGGCGCCAGGGATGGCTACACCTTC. V is TRBV13 and J is TRBJ1-2; D is possibly TRBD1 (5 bases). The germline V gene encodes CDR1 PRHDT and CDR2 FYEKMQ (reference sequence). The length of the CDR3 is 15 residues. V gave up 5 bases and J gave up 6 bases, with 19 bases separating them. Combining the CDR3 with reference TRBV13 and TRBJ1-2 gives the whole variable domain AAGVIQSPRHLIKEKRETATLKCYPIPRHDTVYWYQQGPGQDPQFLISFYEKMQSDKGSIPDRFSAQQFSDYHSELNMSSLELGDSALYFCASSRIQGARDGYTFGSGTRLTVV.

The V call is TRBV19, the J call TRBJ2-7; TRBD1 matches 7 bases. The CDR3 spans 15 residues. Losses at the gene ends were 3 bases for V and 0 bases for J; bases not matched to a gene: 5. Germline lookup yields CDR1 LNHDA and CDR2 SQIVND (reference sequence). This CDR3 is CASSISGTASYEQYF. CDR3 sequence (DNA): TGTGCCAGTAGTATTTCCGGGACAGCCTCCTACGAGCAGTACTTC. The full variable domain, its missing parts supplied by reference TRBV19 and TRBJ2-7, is DGGITQSPKYLFRKEGQNVTLSCEQNLNHDAMYWYRQDPGQGLRLIYYSQIVNDFQKGDIAEGYSVSREKKESFPLTVTSAQKNPTAFYLCASSISGTASYEQYFGPGTRLTVT.